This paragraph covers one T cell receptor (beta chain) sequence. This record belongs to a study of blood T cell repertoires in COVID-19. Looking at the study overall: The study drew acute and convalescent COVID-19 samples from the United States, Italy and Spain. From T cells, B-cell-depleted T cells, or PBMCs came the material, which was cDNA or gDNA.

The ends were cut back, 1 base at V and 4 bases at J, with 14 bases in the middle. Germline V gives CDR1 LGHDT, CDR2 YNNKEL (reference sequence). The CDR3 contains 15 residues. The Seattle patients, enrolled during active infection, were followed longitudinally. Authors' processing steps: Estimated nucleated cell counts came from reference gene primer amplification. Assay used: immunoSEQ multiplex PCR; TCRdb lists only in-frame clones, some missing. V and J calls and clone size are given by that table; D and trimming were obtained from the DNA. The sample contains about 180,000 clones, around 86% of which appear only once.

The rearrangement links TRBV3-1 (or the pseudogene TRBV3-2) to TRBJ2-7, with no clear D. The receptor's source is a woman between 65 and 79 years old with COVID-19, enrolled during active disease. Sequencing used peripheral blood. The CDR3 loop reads CASSQVYGFGYEQYF. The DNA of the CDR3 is TGTGCCAGCAGCCAAGTCTACGGTTTCGGGTACGAGCAGTACTTC.